The 9 T cell receptor beta chains below were found in one sample sequenced in a study of T cells after somatic rescue of genetic block. Measured with immunoSEQ multiplex PCR; TCRdb has only the in-frame clones, and not every one. Counted here are under 150,000 clones, around nine tenths occurring once; the ten biggest clones make up approximately 1.3%. The sequencing sample was made of peripheral blood mononuclear cells (PBMCs). The receptors come from a young woman.

This chain connects TRBV7-6 to TRBJ2-1; D remains ambiguous. There are 15 residues in the CDR3. V was trimmed by 0 bases and J by 4 bases, leaving 10 bases between them. CDR1 and CDR2 from the germline V gene are SGHVS and FNYEAQ. For the CDR3, the DNA is TGTGCCAGCAGCTTAGCGAGTCTTGAATACAATGAGCAGTTCTTC. As protein: CASSLASLEYNEQFF.

The chain couples TRBV4-2 to TRBJ1-4; D gene unclear. The CDR3 is 17 amino acids. The germline V gene encodes CDR1 LGHNA and CDR2 YNFKEQ. Trimming took off 2 bases at V and 2 bases at J, with 15 bases between the two ends. The CDR3 region is CASSQIGGFATNEKLFF. In DNA, the CDR3 is TGTGCCAGCAGCCAAATCGGAGGTTTTGCGACTAATGAAAAACTGTTTTTT.

This chain uses TRBV4-3 with TRBJ1-1; no firm D call. The V gene lost 1 base and the J gene lost 6 bases, with 12 bases spanning the gap. Germline loops: CDR1 LGHNA, CDR2 YSLEER. This CDR3 is built from 14 residues. The CDR3 loop is CASSQGAGPAEAFF. DNA of the CDR3: TGCGCCAGCAGCCAAGGGGCAGGACCTGCTGAAGCTTTCTTT.

The chain is built from TRBV4-1 and TRBJ1-1, with D uncertain. CDR1 is MGHRA and CDR2 is YSYEKL in the germline V gene. V was pared by 0 bases and J by 4 bases, with 21 bases between. This CDR3 contains 18 residues. This chain's CDR3 is CASSQEWGSAQWGTEAFF. The CDR3 region has the DNA TGCGCCAGCAGCCAAGAGTGGGGTAGCGCACAATGGGGCACTGAAGCTTTCTTT.

This chain joins TRBV9 and TRBJ1-1; the D gene is possibly TRBD1 (6 bases). Germline CDR1 is SGDLS and CDR2 is YYNGEE. Trimming pared 5 bases from V and 1 base from J, leaving 15 bases between. The CDR3 is made up of 15 amino acids. CDR3: CASSTGGHGNTEAFF. The DNA of the CDR3 is TGTGCCAGCAGTACCGGGGGGCATGGGAACACTGAAGCTTTCTTT. The variable domain in full, with the rest retrieved from reference TRBV9 and TRBJ1-1, is DSGVTQTPKHLITATGQRVTLRCSPRSGDLSVYWYQQSLDQGLQFLIQYYNGEERAKGNILERFSAQQFPDLHSELNLSSLELGDSALYFCASSTGGHGNTEAFFGQGTRLTVV.

The gene calls are TRBV6-6 and TRBJ1-2, with D perhaps TRBD1 (5 bases). V gave up 2 bases and J gave up 6 bases, with 10 bases separating them. Germline V lookup: CDR1 MNHNY, CDR2 SVGAGI (reference sequence). The CDR3 is made up of 13 amino acids. The CDR3 coding sequence is TGTGCCAGCAGTTACGGGGCAGGAGATGGCTACACCTTC. Translated: CASSYGAGDGYTF.

This clone came up once. The chain has TRBV15 and TRBJ2-3; D unresolved. V was shortened by 0 bases and J by 2 bases, with 9 bases between the two germline ends. Germline V gene data show CDR1 as LNHNV and CDR2 as YYDKDF (reference sequence). The CDR3 runs to 15 residues. The CDR3 bases are TGTGCCACCAGCAGAGATGGATACTACACAGATACGCAGTATTTT. It yields the protein CATSRDGYYTDTQYF.

V and J are TRBV10-3 and TRBJ2-1; TRBD2 matches 12 bases. Germline lookup yields CDR1 ENHRY and CDR2 SYGVKD. The V segment lost 6 bases and the J segment 4 bases; nucleotides outside the gene matches: 4. The CDR3 spans 15 residues. The CDR3 nucleotides are TGTGCCATCAGGCAAACTAGCGGGGGGTACAATGAGCAGTTCTTC. It translates to CAIRQTSGGYNEQFF.

The rearrangement uses TRBV5-1 and TRBJ2-7; no firm D call. V lost 2 bases, J lost 4 bases, and 1 base lay in between. This CDR3 comprises 10 residues. From germline, CDR1 is SGHRS and CDR2 YFSETQ. This chain's CDR3 is CASSLYEQYF. The CDR3 nucleotides read TGCGCCAGCAGCTTATACGAGCAGTACTTC.